This T cell receptor beta chain was recovered during a study of T cells after yellow fever vaccination. V lost 2 bases to trimming and J lost 1 base, with 9 bases between them. This CDR3 has 15 residues. In germline, CDR1 is SGHVS, CDR2 FNYEAQ. This clonotype was found a few times. TCRdb itself ran the 5' RACE reads through MiXCR, one entry per CDR3 protein. This sample has some 550,000 distinct CDR3 sequences, with roughly 19% found just once. The TCR sequence derives from a man in his thirties or forties who received the YFV17D yellow fever vaccine. The chain joins TRBV7-6 to TRBJ2-1, with D hard to call. This specimen was PBMCs, taken 15 days after the yellow fever booster vaccination. CDR3 sequence (DNA): TGTGCCAGCAGCTTATGGTCAGGTTCCTACAATGAGCAGTTCTTC. Translated, it gives CASSLWSGSYNEQFF.